This TCR beta chain is drawn from a study of T cell responses to AZD1222 COVID-19 vaccine. As to this clone: The antigen is undetermined.

The data were produced by immunoSEQ multiplex PCR, yet TCRdb's version contains in-frame clones alone and is incomplete. This table holds more than 150,000 clones, 90% found once. Trimming took off 3 bases at V and 7 bases at J, with 15 bases between the two ends. CDR3 length: 14 residues. From germline, CDR1 is MGHRA and CDR2 YSYEKL. Study results and caveats: There were mostly white British donors and more females than males, and clonal diversity was possibly underestimated. Spike-wide vaccine-associated CD4 TCRs dominated at 160-218 and 743-854. Nearly half of spike-specific TCRs reportedly go after variant regions that carry no mutations.

Sequenced here: peripheral blood, sampled on day 0 of AZD1222 vaccination. The clonotype was recovered from an adult in good health. The chain has TRBV4-1 and TRBJ1-2; TRBD1 might be the D (6 bases). This CDR3 reads CASSQRTRGPGYTF. The CDR3 coding sequence is TGCGCCAGCAGCCAGAGGACACGGGGGCCTGGCTACACCTTC.